The subject of this entry is one T cell receptor (beta chain). Antigen: not known. The sample originates from a study of T cells in Graves' hyperthyroidism and ophthalmopathy. Regarding the study as a whole: Expanded thyroid clonotypes (above 0.001) were mostly also found in blood.

Using RNA transcripts as the source, TCR beta CDR3 regions were amplified. The TCR CDR3 first-round RT-PCR relied on the HTBI primer set. TCRdb reprocessed the multiplex PCR reads with MiXCR, giving one entry per CDR3 protein. The table has hundreds of thousands of distinct CDR3 sequences, 15% to 20% seen once. Reasons for excluding patients were uncontrolled infection, other autoimmune disease, pregnancy or lactation. The germline gives CDR1 MNHEY, CDR2 SVGEGT. The CDR3 has 13 amino acids. Trimming left V 0 bases short and J 11 bases short, with 13 bases between. Sequencing was done on a sample of blood. The chain links TRBV6-2 or TRBV6-3 to TRBJ1-1; D may be TRBD1 (6 bases). The TCR was taken from a woman in her twenties or thirties with Graves' hyperthyroidism. CDR3 region: CASSYSDRLGAFF. The CDR3 nucleotides read TGTGCCAGCAGTTACTCCGACAGGTTGGGGGCTTTCTTT.